The clone carrying this T cell receptor (beta chain) occurred once. Original processing notes: Amplification from reference gene primers served as the basis for estimated nucleated cell counts. The data were produced by immunoSEQ multiplex PCR, yet TCRdb's version contains in-frame clones alone and is incomplete. The DNA was the basis for D and trimming; V, J and clone size are from that table. Of around 220,000 clones in the sample, 75% to 95% were seen once. This entry is derived from a study of blood T cell repertoires in COVID-19. Study information: PBMCs, B-cell-depleted T cells, or T cells provided the cDNA or gDNA that made up the material.

The receptor comes from a woman between 18 and 30 years old who had recovered from COVID-19. The sequencing input was PBMCs or T cells enriched from blood (not recorded which).

The CDR3 DNA is TGTGCCAGCAGCGAGACAGGGAACTATGGCTACACCTTC. Amino acids: CASSETGNYGYTF. The V gene is TRBV7-8, the J gene TRBJ1-2; TRBD1 matches at 7 bases. The CDR3 sequence is 13 residues long. Germline V CDR1 and CDR2: SGHVS, FQNEAQ. With 5 bases clipped from V and 2 bases from J, the junction kept 2 bases outside the gene matches.